This T cell receptor beta chain was recorded in a study of shared clonotypes between healthy human individuals. The germline V gene encodes CDR1 LNHDA and CDR2 SQIVND (reference sequence). The CDR3 loop spans 14 amino acids. The V and J ends lost 6 bases and 1 base, in that order; junction bases with no gene match: 5. Profiling relied on immunoSEQ multiplex PCR, and the TCRdb table lists in-frame clones only, not all of them. The table shows around 2,000,000 clones, with roughly 95% occurring only once. Positive CCR7 selection of CD45RO-negative cells yielded the naive CD8 cells, and terminally differentiated effector memory CD45RA+ cells were excluded. There were only Caucasian adults among the donors, and all lived in Nashville, Tennessee.

The TCR sequence derives from a man between 18 and 29 years old in good health. Sequencing input: naive CD8+ T cells sorted from blood. V usage is TRBV19 and J usage is TRBJ1-1; 7 nucleotides match TRBD1. CDR3 nucleotide sequence: TGTGCCAGTAGCGCAAGGACAGGGAACACTGAAGCTTTCTTT. Its protein product is CASSARTGNTEAFF.